Below, 20 T cell receptor beta chains from the same sample are listed, as sequenced in a study of regulatory T cells in long-lasting Graves disease. Building of the TCR beta libraries involved iRepertoire HTBI primers and Arm-PCR of CDR3 regions. Via MiXCR, TCRdb re-called the multiplex PCR reads, giving one row per CDR3 protein. The table has over 250,000 distinct CDR3 sequences, 22% seen once; the top ten hold around 50%. As for time point: persistent/refractory GD, antithyroid drugs over 5 years with positive TRAb. The TCR library was prepared using RNA isolated from PBMCs. The sample consisted of peripheral blood mononuclear cells (PBMCs), taken when the disease was refractory, from a patient treated with antithyroid drugs. The receptors derive from a female donor with Graves disease.

This chain uses TRBV20-1 with TRBJ2-1; 8 positions agree with TRBD1. This CDR3 spans 16 amino acids. Looked up from germline, CDR1 is DFQATT and CDR2 is SNEGSKA (reference sequence). The trim removed 4 bases at V and 5 bases at J, leaving 13 bases unmatched. CDR3 sequence reads: CSANSPGQGGDNEQFF. In DNA form, the CDR3 reads TGCAGTGCTAATTCACCTGGACAGGGCGGCGACAATGAGCAGTTCTTC.

V and J are TRBV6-5 and TRBJ1-2; D gene uncertain. The V and J ends lost 2 bases and 4 bases respectively, with 5 bases between them. The CDR3 is 12 amino acids. CDR1 MNHEY and CDR2 SVGAGI come from the germline V gene. The CDR3 sequence is CASSYTGYGYTF. CDR3 in DNA: TGTGCCAGCAGTTACACGGGCTATGGCTACACCTTC.

The rearrangement joins TRBV19 to TRBJ2-7, with unresolved D. V was clipped by 3 bases and J by 5 bases, with 17 bases between them. CDR3 length equals 15 residues. The germline gives CDR1 LNHDA, CDR2 SQIVND (reference sequence). This CDR3 reads CASSIRATELNEQYF. For the CDR3, the DNA is TGTGCCAGTAGTATTCGGGCAACCGAACTTAACGAGCAGTACTTC.

This chain connects TRBV5-1 to TRBJ1-2; D remains unclear. Trimming stripped 4 bases from V and 0 bases from J, with 13 bases between. The CDR3 covers 15 residues. In germline, CDR1 is SGHRS, CDR2 YFSETQ. CDR3 in amino acids: CASSPSRNPNYGYTF. CDR3 coding DNA: TGCGCCAGCAGCCCCAGCAGAAACCCTAACTATGGCTACACCTTC.

The J gene is TRBJ2-3, the V gene TRBV7-2, with a possible D match to TRBD1 (6 bases). The V gene lost 2 bases and the J gene lost 1 base, with 10 bases spanning the gap. CDR1 and CDR2 (germline): SGHTA, FQGNSA. This CDR3 contains 15 residues. CDR3: CASSLPRTGTDTQYF. In nucleotides, the CDR3 is TGTGCCAGCAGCTTACCCCGGACAGGCACAGATACGCAGTATTTT.

This clonotype was recorded at least ten times. The chain carries TRBV6-1 and TRBJ2-7, with TRBD1 identical over 9 bases. The length of the CDR3 is 14 residues. V lost 9 bases to trimming and J lost 3 bases; unmatched junction nucleotides: 9. Germline loops: CDR1 MNHNS, CDR2 SASEGT. The DNA for the CDR3 is TGTGCCAGTCGTCGGGGGGACAGGGACTACGAGCAGTACTTC. Protein sequence: CASRRGDRDYEQYF.

There are a few counts of this clonotype. No conserved phenylalanine or tryptophan is present at the end of the CDR3, so a read error is the likely explanation. J is TRBJ1-2 and V is TRBV19; TRBD1 is a possible D gene (5 bases). The CDR3 is 16 residues long. The germline V and J ends were trimmed by 7 bases and 3 bases, with 21 bases remaining between them. In germline, CDR1 is LNHDA, CDR2 SQIVND (reference sequence). Here the CDR3 reads CASTPGQDLIDYGYTS. In DNA form, the CDR3 reads TGTGCCAGTACTCCGGGGCAGGATCTGATCGACTATGGCTACACCTCC.

This clonotype showed up many times. In nucleotides, the CDR3 is TGTGCCAGCAGTTTACAGGGGGCGAACACTGAAGCTTTCTTT. It specifies CASSLQGANTEAFF. V gene TRBV28 combines with J gene TRBJ1-1, with 8 positions matching TRBD1. CDR1 and CDR2 (germline): MDHEN, SYDVKM. The CDR3 totals 14 residues. V lost 2 bases to trimming and J lost 1 base; unmatched junction nucleotides: 0.

This clonotype came up a few times. The rearrangement links TRBV9 to TRBJ2-3; the D gene is possibly TRBD2 (5 bases). With 4 bases removed from V and 0 bases from J, the gap between germline ends came to 12 bases. Germline V gene sequence: CDR1 SGDLS, CDR2 YYNGEE. CDR3 size: 15 residues. This CDR3 is CASSSSAGSTDTQYF. The CDR3 DNA reads as TGTGCCAGCAGCTCTTCGGCGGGTAGCACAGATACGCAGTATTTT.

The chain has TRBV19 and TRBJ1-5, with 7 bases fitting TRBD1. Germline V CDR1 and CDR2: LNHDA, SQIVND (reference sequence). V was pared by 10 bases and J by 0 bases, with 12 bases of the junction left unmatched. The CDR3 length is 16 residues. CDR3 in DNA: TGTGCCACGCAGGGGGTCGGGGGGAGTAGCAATCAGCCCCAGCATTTT. Translating it yields CATQGVGGSSNQPQHF.

This clonotype was detected only a few times. The rearrangement links TRBV5-1 to TRBJ1-2, with a weak D call TRBD1 (5 bases). CDR1 and CDR2 (germline): SGHRS, YFSETQ. The CDR3 runs 15 residues. With 0 bases removed from V and 4 bases from J, the gap between germline ends came to 13 bases. DNA for the CDR3: TGCGCCAGCAGCTTGGGGGCCGGGGGAGGCTATGGCTACACCTTC. Translation gives CASSLGAGGGYGYTF.

This clonotype was found many times. V usage is TRBV9 and J usage is TRBJ1-2, with no clear D. CDR1 and CDR2 (germline): SGDLS, YYNGEE. Trimming cost V 0 bases and J 0 bases, with 9 bases left between them. This CDR3 has 15 residues. This CDR3 is CASSVDGQTNYGYTF. The DNA for the CDR3 is TGTGCCAGCAGCGTAGATGGGCAGACTAACTATGGCTACACCTTC.

The chain recombines TRBV7-9 with TRBJ2-5; TRBD2 might be the D (5 bases). The V end lost 6 bases, the J end lost 1 base, and 6 bases lay between the germline ends. The CDR3 spans 12 residues. Germline CDR1 is SEHNR and CDR2 is FQNEAQ (reference sequence). The CDR3 is CASREGQETQYF. The DNA for the CDR3 is TGTGCCAGCAGAGAGGGCCAAGAGACCCAGTACTTC.

This clonotype came up a few times. The chain has TRBV7-2 and TRBJ2-4, with 7 positions matching TRBD1. With 4 bases clipped from V and 9 bases from J, the junction kept 9 bases outside the gene matches. Germline values: CDR1 SGHTA, CDR2 FQGNSA. The CDR3 has 14 amino acids. The CDR3 spells CASSSLGGASIQYF. DNA of the CDR3: TGTGCCAGCAGCTCTTTAGGGGGCGCGAGCATTCAGTACTTC.

On this clonotype itself: The CDR3 does not end in the conserved phenylalanine or tryptophan, so this is likely a read error. This chain uses TRBV12-3 or TRBV12-4 with TRBJ2-7; the D is unclear. V lost 5 bases, J lost 6 bases, and 11 bases lay in between. The length of the CDR3 is 12 residues. CDR3 loop: CASSVGPFEQYS. CDR3 sequence (DNA): TGTGCCAGCAGTGTAGGGCCCTTCGAGCAGTACTCC.

This clonotype was observed at least ten times. The chain couples TRBV7-2 to TRBJ1-4; the D is unclear. Germline CDR1 is SGHTA and CDR2 is FQGNSA. CDR3 length: 15 residues. Trimming took off 1 base at V and 3 bases at J, with 9 bases between the two ends. The CDR3 region is CASSLEREANEKLFF. CDR3 in DNA: TGTGCCAGCAGCTTAGAGAGGGAGGCTAATGAAAAACTGTTTTTT.

This clonotype came up a few times. V and J are TRBV5-6 and TRBJ1-2, with 10 bases aligning to TRBD1. J gave up 4 bases and V 4 bases, and 10 bases lay outside the gene matches. Germline CDR1 and CDR2: SGHDT and YYEEEE. This CDR3 is built from 16 residues. CDR3 DNA: TGTGCCAGCAGCCCCGGGACAGGGGTACCCATCTATGGCTACACCTTC. It translates to CASSPGTGVPIYGYTF.

The chain recombines TRBV4-3 with TRBJ2-7; a weak D match, TRBD1 (5 bases). The V and J ends lost 4 bases and 3 bases respectively, with 16 bases between them. The length of the CDR3 is 15 residues. CDR1 and CDR2 (germline): LGHNA, YSLEER. CDR3 sequence: CASSLLWGVDYEQYF. CDR3 coding DNA: TGCGCCAGCAGCCTCCTTTGGGGCGTAGACTACGAGCAGTACTTC.

With regard to this clonotype: This could be a read error, since a much larger clone is one nucleotide away. CDR3 sequence (DNA): TGTGCCAGCAGCCGGGACTACGAGCAGTTCTTC. Amino acids: CASSRDYEQFF. The chain carries TRBV3-1 and TRBJ2-1, with 7 positions matching TRBD2. V lost 4 bases and J lost 10; bases outside the gene matches: 1. This CDR3 spans 11 amino acids. The germline gives CDR1 LGHDT, CDR2 YNNKEL (reference sequence).

The table lists this clonotype with a few counts. The chain uses TRBV7-6 and TRBJ2-2; D possibly corresponds to TRBD1 (6 bases). V was cut by 6 bases and J by 5 bases, with 19 bases left in between. Germline V gene lookup returns CDR1 SGHVS and CDR2 FNYEAQ. This CDR3 has 16 amino acids. CDR3 sequence (DNA): TGTGCCAGCAGACGAACCACAGGGATGGGGACCGGGGAGCTGTTTTTT. As protein: CASRRTTGMGTGELFF.